This TCR beta chain came from a study of metastatic and nonmetastatic thyroid tumors (dated by TCRdb to 2020 to 2022). With regard to the full study: Repertoires from peripheral blood and from tumor or nodule tissue samples of malignant and benign thyroid patients were compared.

Study-level results and caveats: In both blood and tumor samples, TCR beta diversity was reported to be significantly higher in malignant tumors than in benign nodules.

None of the patients had been given any treatment before thyroid surgery. Using T-cell receptor beta sequencing, the study looked back at clinical samples from patients collected from about 2011 to 2019. CDR1 and CDR2 are drawn from the germline V gene: MNHNS, SASEGT. V is cut by 6 bases and J by 2 bases, and the space between the germline ends is 8 bases. The CDR3 runs 14 amino acids, cysteine and phenylalanine included. Just the 42-base CDR3 DNA is kept, in frame starting at base 1. This clone is large (0.1 to 1%) in terms of sample share. Its recognized antigen is unknown. Nothing much larger sits one base from this clone, and base qualities are not available. The library was made by PCR. Sequencing was performed on an Illumina HiSeq 4000. High-throughput sequencing was used to profile the TCR beta-chain CDR3 region of each patient. The published analysis was carried out like this. Drawing on CDR3 differences between clinicopathological groups, the researchers built a classifier meant to tell apart patients with distant-metastatic papillary thyroid cancer. Repertoire diversity was assessed with the Shannon index, and tumor-blood repertoire similarity with the Morisita-Horn index. The raw public data were reprocessed by TCRdb itself: fastp quality trimming at Q25, MiXCR clonotype calling, in-frame beta chains only. For this entry, the V and J calls and clone size follow TCRdb and not the study's own pipeline. This sample is represented by 7,000 or so clones; more than 30% of them were singletons. Of the sample, about an eighth is held by the ten largest clones.

This chain is built from TRBV6-1 and TRBJ2-6; the D gene cannot be named for sure. Specimen: adjacent normal tissue. This sequence originates from a female donor with papillary thyroid cancer or a benign thyroid nodule (not recorded which). Some clones in this sample may be carry-over from other donors' samples. The CDR3 region: CASSRTPGANVLTF. The nucleotide sequence reads as follows: TGTGCCAGCAGCAGGACCCCTGGGGCCAACGTCCTGACTTTC.